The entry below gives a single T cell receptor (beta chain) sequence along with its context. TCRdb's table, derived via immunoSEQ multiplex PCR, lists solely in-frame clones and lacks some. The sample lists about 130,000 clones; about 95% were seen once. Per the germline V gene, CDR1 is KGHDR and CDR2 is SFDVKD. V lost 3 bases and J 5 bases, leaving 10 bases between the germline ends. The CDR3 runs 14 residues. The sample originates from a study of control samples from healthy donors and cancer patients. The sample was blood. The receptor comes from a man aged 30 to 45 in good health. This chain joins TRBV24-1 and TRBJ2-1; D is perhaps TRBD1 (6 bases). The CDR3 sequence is CATSDMDRHNEQFF. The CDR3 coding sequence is TGTGCCACCAGTGATATGGACAGACACAATGAGCAGTTCTTC.